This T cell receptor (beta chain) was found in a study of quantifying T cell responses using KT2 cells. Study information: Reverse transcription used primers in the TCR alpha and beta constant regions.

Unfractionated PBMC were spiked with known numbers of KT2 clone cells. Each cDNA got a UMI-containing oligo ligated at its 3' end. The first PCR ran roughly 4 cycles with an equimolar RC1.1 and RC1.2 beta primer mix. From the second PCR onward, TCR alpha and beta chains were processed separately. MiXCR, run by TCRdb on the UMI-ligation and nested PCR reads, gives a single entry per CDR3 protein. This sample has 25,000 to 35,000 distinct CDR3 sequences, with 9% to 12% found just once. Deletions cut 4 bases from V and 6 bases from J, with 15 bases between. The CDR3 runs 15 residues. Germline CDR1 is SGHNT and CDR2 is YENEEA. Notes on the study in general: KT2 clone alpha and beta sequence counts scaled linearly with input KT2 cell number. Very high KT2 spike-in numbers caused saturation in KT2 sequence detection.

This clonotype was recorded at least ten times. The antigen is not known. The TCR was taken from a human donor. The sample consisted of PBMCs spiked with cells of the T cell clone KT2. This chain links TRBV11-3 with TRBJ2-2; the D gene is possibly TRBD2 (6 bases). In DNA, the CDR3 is TGTGCCAGCAGCTCGGACTATTTGTCTGCCGGGGAGCTGTTTTTT. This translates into CASSSDYLSAGELFF. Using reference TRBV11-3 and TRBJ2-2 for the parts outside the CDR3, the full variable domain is EAGVVQSPRYKIIEKKQPVAFWCNPISGHNTLYWYLQNLGQGPELLIRYENEEAVDDSQLPKDRFSAERLKGVDSTLKIQPAELGDSAVYLCASSSDYLSAGELFFGEGSRLTVL.